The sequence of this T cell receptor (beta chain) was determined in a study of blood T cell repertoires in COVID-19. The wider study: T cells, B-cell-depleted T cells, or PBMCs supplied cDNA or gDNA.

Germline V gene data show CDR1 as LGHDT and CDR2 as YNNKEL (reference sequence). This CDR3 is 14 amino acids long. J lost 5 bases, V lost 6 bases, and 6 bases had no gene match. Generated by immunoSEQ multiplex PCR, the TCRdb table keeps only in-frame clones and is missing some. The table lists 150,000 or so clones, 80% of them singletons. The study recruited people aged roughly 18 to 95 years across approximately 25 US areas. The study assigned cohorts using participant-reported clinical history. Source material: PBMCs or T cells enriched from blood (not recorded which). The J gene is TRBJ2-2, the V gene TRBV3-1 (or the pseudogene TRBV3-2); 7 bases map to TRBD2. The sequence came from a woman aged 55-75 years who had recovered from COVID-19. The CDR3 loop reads CASRSGAGTGELFF. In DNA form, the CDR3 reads TGTGCCAGCAGGAGCGGGGCGGGGACCGGGGAGCTGTTTTTT.